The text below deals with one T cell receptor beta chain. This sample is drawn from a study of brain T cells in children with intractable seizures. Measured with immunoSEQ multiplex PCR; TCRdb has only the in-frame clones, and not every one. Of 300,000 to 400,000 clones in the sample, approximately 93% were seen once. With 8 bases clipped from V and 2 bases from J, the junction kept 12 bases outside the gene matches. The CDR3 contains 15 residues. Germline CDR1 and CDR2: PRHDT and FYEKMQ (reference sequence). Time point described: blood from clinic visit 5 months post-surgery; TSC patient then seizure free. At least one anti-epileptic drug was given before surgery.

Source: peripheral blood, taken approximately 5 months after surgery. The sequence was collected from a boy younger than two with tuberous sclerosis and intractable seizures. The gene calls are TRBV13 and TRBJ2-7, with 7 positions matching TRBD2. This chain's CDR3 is CASARGTLATYEQYF. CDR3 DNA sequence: TGTGCCAGCGCGCGGGGGACTCTCGCCACCTACGAGCAGTACTTC.